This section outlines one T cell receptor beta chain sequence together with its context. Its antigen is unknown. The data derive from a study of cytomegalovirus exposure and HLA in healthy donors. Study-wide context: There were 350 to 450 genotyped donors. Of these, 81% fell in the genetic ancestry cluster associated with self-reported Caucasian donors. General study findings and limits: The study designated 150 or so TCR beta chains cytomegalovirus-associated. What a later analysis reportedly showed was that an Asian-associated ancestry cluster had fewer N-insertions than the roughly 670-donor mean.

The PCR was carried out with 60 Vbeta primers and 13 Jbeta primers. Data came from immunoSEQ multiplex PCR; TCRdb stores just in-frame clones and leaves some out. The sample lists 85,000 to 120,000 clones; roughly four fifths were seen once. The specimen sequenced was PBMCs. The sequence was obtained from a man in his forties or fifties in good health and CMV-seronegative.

CDR3 in DNA: TGCAGCGGCCTAGGGGACTATGGCTACACCTTC. Encoded protein: CSGLGDYGYTF. The V call is TRBV29-1, the J call TRBJ1-2, with D maybe TRBD1 (5 bases). CDR3 length: 11 amino acids. V shed 7 bases and J shed 3 bases, with 9 bases lying between them. Germline V lookup: CDR1 SQVTM, CDR2 ANQGSEA.